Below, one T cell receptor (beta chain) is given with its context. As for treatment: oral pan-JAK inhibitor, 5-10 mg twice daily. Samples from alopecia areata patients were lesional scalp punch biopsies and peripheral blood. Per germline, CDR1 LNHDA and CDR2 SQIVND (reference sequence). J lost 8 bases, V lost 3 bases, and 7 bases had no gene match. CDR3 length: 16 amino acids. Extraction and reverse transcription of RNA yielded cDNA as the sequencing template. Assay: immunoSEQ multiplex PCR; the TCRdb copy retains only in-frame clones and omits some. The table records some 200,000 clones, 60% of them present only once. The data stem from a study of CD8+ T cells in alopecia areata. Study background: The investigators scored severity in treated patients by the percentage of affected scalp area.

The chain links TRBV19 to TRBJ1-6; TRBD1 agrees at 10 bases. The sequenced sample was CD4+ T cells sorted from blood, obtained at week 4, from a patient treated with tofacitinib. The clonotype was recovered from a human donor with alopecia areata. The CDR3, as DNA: TGTGCCAGTAGTATGGTTCGTGGGACAGGGGATTCACCCCTCCACTTT. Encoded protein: CASSMVRGTGDSPLHF.